This T cell receptor (beta chain) stems from a study of T cells in localized non-small cell lung cancer (dated by TCRdb to the early 2020s). Regarding the study in general: The study examined T cell repertoires in 200 to 250 patients with early-stage NSCLC and compared tumors with uninvolved tumor-adjacent lungs. The mean age of the NSCLC patients was under 70 years, with about 120 men and around 99 women. The cohort was made up of 200 to 250 treatment-naive NSCLC patients whose localized lung tumors had been resected.

The CDR3 covers 16 residues, taking in both the cysteine and the phenylalanine. The only DNA kept is the CDR3, 48 bases in frame from the first base. V ends up 0 bases short and J 0 bases short, with an unmatched junction base count of 2. CDR1 SGHRS and CDR2 YFSETQ were looked up in the germline V gene. Points on this clone: Its antigen is currently not known. No base-level quality is on record; no much larger clone is a single base apart.

At diagnosis, tumor, uninvolved tumor-adjacent lung and peripheral blood were collected and then preserved as a mix of FFPE and fresh-frozen material. For TCR repertoire profiling, blood samples were analyzed in the form of peripheral blood mononuclear cells. The immunoSEQ Assay was used to sequence TCR beta CDR3 regions from DNA. The authors processed their data as follows. To compute T cell density, TCR beta template counts were normalized to usable DNA, which was estimated by amplifying housekeeping genes. Using the preseqR package, richness was estimated by extrapolating to 120,000 templates for tissue samples and 400,000 templates for PBMC samples. Clonality was defined as one minus Pielou's evenness. Differential abundance testing on productive amino-acid clonotypes, with a minimum total count of 5 and an alpha of 0.1, was used to identify tissue-enriched TCRs. Repertoire overlap between compartments was quantified with the Jaccard Index and Morisita Overlap Index. GLIPH grouped TCR beta CDR3s together with public tetramer-defined viral CDR3s, and a viral motif had to include at least three viral sequences and show V-gene enrichment. As stored in TCRdb, this immuneACCESS dataset retains in-frame rearrangements with V and J assigned. A fraction of the clones does not appear; measured against another copy, unresolved V genes explain less than half of the discrepancy, and the remainder lacks a known reason. That table gives V, J and clone size, and the DNA gave D and trimming. This sample is represented by nearly 15,000 clones; more than 80% of them were singletons. Of the sample, less than 4.5% is held by the ten largest clones.

What the authors observed across the whole study: Longer overall survival was associated with higher T cell density in blood, whereas shorter survival was associated with higher clonality in adjacent lung. Uninvolved tumor-adjacent lung showed the highest T cell clonality, higher than tumor, which suggests more focused antigenic responses in the uninvolved tumor-adjacent lung. Of the top 100 tumor clones, a median of roughly 60 were detected in paired uninvolved adjacent lung; under 30 were also among that lung's top 100. Because the study design was exploratory, TCR variables were selected using unadjusted p-values without false-discovery rate correction. Because multi-region tumor sequencing was not performed, intratumor heterogeneity could not be ruled out.

This TCR came from a woman aged 35 to 70 with stage I lung adenocarcinoma. The chain was built from TRBV5-1 and TRBJ2-2, with 7 bases in between that match TRBD2. Sequenced material: peripheral blood, taken before any cancer treatment. The CDR3 region: CASSLASGANTGELFF. The DNA sequence reads TGCGCCAGCAGCTTGGCCAGCGGGGCGAACACCGGGGAGCTGTTTTTT.